Each of the 19 T cell receptor beta chains below was sequenced from the same sample in a study of CD8 T cells in ankylosing spondylitis. Study-level findings and limits: There was a TCR beta motif, made of eight highly homologous variants, that appeared characteristic of ankylosing spondylitis blood.

Using its own MiXCR run on the 5' RACE reads, TCRdb lists one record per CDR3 protein. The data contain about 500,000 distinct CDR3 sequences, approximately 5% of them singletons. Antigens for these TCRs are unknown. The sequencing sample was made of blood, either unsorted or a sorted T cell fraction (not recorded which). All receptors derive from a male donor with ankylosing spondylitis.

This clonotype has ten or more counts. The junction does not match germline at one end; this may be a read error. The rearrangement links TRBV7-7 to TRBJ2-5; D may match TRBD1 or TRBD2 (5 bases each). The CDR3 covers 20 residues. The germline CDR1 and CDR2 sequences are SSHAT and FNYEAQ (reference sequence). The CDR3 nucleotides are TGTGCTAGCAGCTTTAAAAGATGGGACGGACGAGGACACGTAGAAGAGACCCAGTACTTC. Translation: CASSFKRWDGRGHVEETQYF.

This clonotype has just a few counts. This chain connects TRBV6-1 to TRBJ2-7; D uncertain. Germline V gives CDR1 MNHNS, CDR2 SASEGT. V lost 3 bases, J lost 4 bases, and 4 bases lay in between. There are 11 residues in the CDR3. CDR3 nucleotides: TGTGCCAGCAGTGAGATGTACGAGCAGTACTTC. Protein sequence: CASSEMYEQYF.

Ten or more counts support this clonotype. The chain is built from TRBV20-1 and TRBJ1-5, with D tentatively TRBD1 (6 bases). Per germline, CDR1 DFQATT and CDR2 SNEGSKA (reference sequence). The V end was cut by 1 base, the J end by 6 bases, with 13 bases between. This CDR3 is built from 14 residues. Here the CDR3 reads CSARVHGGGQPQHF. The CDR3 DNA is TGCAGTGCTAGAGTCCACGGGGGCGGTCAGCCCCAGCATTTT.

This clonotype has ten or more counts. The chain recombines TRBV29-1 with TRBJ1-2; 8 nucleotides align to TRBD1. After removal of 5 bases from V and 1 base from J, the junction contained 9 bases not matched to a gene. This CDR3 has 15 residues. Germline V gives CDR1 SQVTM, CDR2 ANQGSEA. The DNA for the CDR3 is TGCAGCGTTAAACGACAGGGGCCCTATAACTATGGCTACACCTTC. It specifies CSVKRQGPYNYGYTF.

This clonotype was seen at least ten times. The rearrangement links TRBV6-5 to TRBJ2-5; 14 bases are a match to TRBD2. V shed 1 base, J shed 3 bases, and the junction held 4 bases outside the gene matches. The CDR3 is 17 residues long. CDR1 and CDR2 (germline): MNHEY, SVGAGI. This CDR3 is CASSYYRTSGRKETQYF. CDR3 nucleotides: TGTGCCAGCAGTTACTACAGGACTAGCGGGAGGAAAGAGACCCAGTACTTC.

This clonotype was observed many times. The gene calls are TRBV20-1 and TRBJ2-7, with D possibly being TRBD2 (6 bases). The germline V gene encodes CDR1 DFQATT and CDR2 SNEGSKA (reference sequence). The V end was cut by 3 bases, the J end by 5 bases, with 11 bases between. The CDR3 extends over 12 amino acids. The CDR3 here is CSARTGGNEQYF. CDR3 bases: TGCAGTGCTAGGACTGGGGGGAACGAGCAGTACTTC.

This clonotype was seen ten or more times. The chain links TRBV5-1 to TRBJ1-4; 9 positions agree with TRBD1. Germline V gives CDR1 SGHRS, CDR2 YFSETQ. The V and J ends lost 4 bases and 8 bases, in that order; junction bases with no gene match: 6. The CDR3 consists of 14 residues. This CDR3 is CASSPDRGGEKLFF. The CDR3, as DNA: TGCGCCAGCAGCCCGGACAGGGGAGGGGAAAAACTGTTTTTT.

This clonotype occurred many times. The rearrangement joins TRBV29-1 to TRBJ1-1; D gene uncertain. The CDR3 totals 12 residues. CDR1 is SQVTM, CDR2 ANQGSEA, per germline. Trimming left V 6 bases short and J 1 base short, with 9 bases between. The CDR3 here is CSVAVWNTEAFF. The DNA of the CDR3 is TGCAGCGTAGCGGTCTGGAACACTGAAGCTTTCTTT. Full variable domain (missing parts from reference TRBV29-1 and TRBJ1-1): SAVISQKPSRDICQRGTSLTIQCQVDSQVTMMFWYRQQPGQSLTLIATANQGSEATYESGFVIDKFPISRPNLTFSTLTVSNMSPEDSSIYLCSVAVWNTEAFFGQGTRLTVV.

This clonotype has a count of ten or more. The chain uses TRBV7-9 and TRBJ1-2, with TRBD1 matching over 10 bases. The CDR3 length is 15 residues. Germline V CDR1 and CDR2: SEHNR, FQNEAQ (reference sequence). V lost 5 bases to trimming and J lost 4 bases; unmatched junction nucleotides: 7. The CDR3, as DNA: TGTGCCAGCAGCCCACCGGGACAGGGGCTCTATGGCTACACCTTC. It specifies CASSPPGQGLYGYTF.

This clonotype was detected ten times or more. This sequence joins TRBV29-1 and TRBJ1-2; 9 nucleotides match TRBD1. Germline V gene sequence: CDR1 SQVTM, CDR2 ANQGSEA. The CDR3 has 12 residues. The V and J ends lost 6 bases and 7 bases, in that order; junction bases with no gene match: 6. CDR3 amino acids: CSVGQGRGGYTF. CDR3 in DNA: TGCAGCGTAGGACAGGGGCGGGGTGGCTACACCTTC.

This clonotype was recorded at least ten times. The genes are TRBV4-2 and TRBJ2-1; TRBD2 aligns across 12 bases. The CDR3 totals 16 residues. V shed 0 bases and J 6 bases; nucleotides not matched to a gene: 3. CDR1 LGHNA and CDR2 YNFKEQ come from the germline V gene. The DNA of the CDR3 is TGTGCCAGCAGCCAAGATGCTAGCGGGAGGGCCAATGAGCAGTTCTTC. It translates to CASSQDASGRANEQFF.

This clonotype showed up many times. The V gene is TRBV15, the J gene TRBJ2-3, with TRBD2 matching 12 bases. The ends lost 3 bases at V and 5 bases at J; junction bases unmatched: 6. CDR1 and CDR2 (germline): LNHNV, YYDKDF (reference sequence). The CDR3 loop spans 16 amino acids. The DNA of the CDR3 is TGTGCCACCAGCAGTGCCTCGGGACTAGCGGGAGATACGCAGTATTTT. Translating gives CATSSASGLAGDTQYF. Drawing the rest from reference TRBV15 and TRBJ2-3, the complete variable domain is DAMVIQNPRYQVTQFGKPVTLSCSQTLNHNVMYWYQQKSSQAPKLLFHYYDKDFNNEADTPDNFQSRRPNTSFCFLDIRSPGLGDTAMYLCATSSASGLAGDTQYFGPGTRLTVL.

The table lists this clonotype with many counts. The V and J genes are TRBV4-3 and TRBJ2-4; 9 nucleotides match TRBD2. The trim removed 1 base at V and 0 bases at J, leaving 1 base unmatched. CDR3 length: 16 amino acids. Germline V gene data show CDR1 as LGHNA and CDR2 as YSLEER. The CDR3 spells CASSQATSGAKNIQYF. The CDR3 nucleotides read TGCGCCAGCAGCCAAGCGACTAGCGGAGCCAAAAACATTCAGTACTTC.

This clonotype was counted at least ten times. The rearrangement uses TRBV20-1 and TRBJ2-5; D is perhaps TRBD2 (6 bases). Germline V CDR1 and CDR2: DFQATT, SNEGSKA (reference sequence). Trimming cost V 3 bases and J 5 bases, with 10 bases left between them. The CDR3 sequence is 12 residues long. The CDR3 reads CSASLARETQYF. CDR3 DNA sequence: TGCAGTGCTAGCCTAGCGAGGGAGACCCAGTACTTC.

The table lists this clonotype with a few counts. This chain uses TRBV27 with TRBJ1-4; D gene uncertain. With 5 bases removed from V and 4 bases from J, the gap between germline ends came to 11 bases. The CDR3 runs to 14 residues. Germline CDR1 is MNHEY and CDR2 is SMNVEV (reference sequence). CDR3: CASSPRAFNEKLFF. The DNA of the CDR3 is TGTGCCAGCAGTCCTCGGGCCTTTAATGAAAAACTGTTTTTT.

This clonotype was found many times. As DNA, the CDR3 is TGCAGCGTTGAAAGGGGCCTTGGGGAGACCCAGTACTTC. The encoded protein is CSVERGLGETQYF. V is TRBV29-1 and J is TRBJ2-5; D may be TRBD1 (5 bases). Germline V gives CDR1 SQVTM, CDR2 ANQGSEA. The V and J ends lost 2 bases and 5 bases respectively, with 12 bases between them. The CDR3 has 13 amino acids.

The chain is built from TRBV6-1 and TRBJ2-3, with a tentative D call TRBD2 (7 bases). The CDR3 totals 15 residues. Germline values: CDR1 MNHNS, CDR2 SASEGT. V was pared by 6 bases and J by 2 bases, with 15 bases between. The CDR3 DNA sequence: TGTGCCAGCAGGGGGGGGGGGCTTTACACAGATACGCAGTATTTT. Encoded protein: CASRGGGLYTDTQYF.

Worth noting for this clonotype: A much bigger clone sits one base away, suggesting this may be a read error. Since no conserved phenylalanine or tryptophan closes the CDR3, a read error is the likely cause. The chain links TRBV27 to TRBJ2-7; D perhaps matches TRBD1 (7 bases). The V end lost 6 bases, the J end lost 2 bases, and 17 bases lay between the germline ends. This CDR3 is built from 15 residues. Germline-derived CDR1 and CDR2 are MNHEY and SMNVEV (reference sequence). The CDR3 spells CASSPLQGRTYEQYS. The CDR3 nucleotides read TGTGCCAGCAGCCCCTTACAGGGGAGGACCTACGAGCAGTACTCC.

On this clonotype: A read error may explain this, as a much larger clone is one base away. The J gene is TRBJ2-5, the V gene TRBV20-1; the D gene is possibly TRBD2 (5 bases). The CDR3 contains 15 residues. Germline CDR1 and CDR2: DFQATT and SNEGSKA (reference sequence). The CDR3 coding sequence is TGCAGTGCTGGAGACTGGACGGAGGACCAAGAGACCCAGTACTTC. Amino acids: CSAGDWTEDQETQYF.